This TCR beta chain appears in the sequencing data of a study of cytomegalovirus exposure and HLA in healthy donors. Study results and caveats: Associated with HLA alleles at 0.05 false discovery rate in a later analysis were 16,951 TCR beta sequences. Reports indicated that the classifier achieved high specificity and sensitivity in diagnosing cytomegalovirus status. In vitro testing confirmed a few CMV-associated chains as specific for CMV antigens. Analyzed later, association rates of TCRs varied across HLA loci, with DRB1 most and HLA-C fewest.

In the case of this clone: Its antigen is unidentified.

CDR1 and CDR2 from the germline V gene are MNHNY and SVGAGI (reference sequence). The CDR3 covers 13 residues. The germline V and J ends were trimmed by 5 bases and 2 bases, with 10 bases remaining between them. Primers: 60 Vbeta forward and 13 Jbeta reverse. Data came from immunoSEQ multiplex PCR; TCRdb stores just in-frame clones and leaves some out. The table has 150,000 or so clones, around three quarters seen once. The TCR originated in a woman in her forties in good health and CMV-seronegative. This chain joins TRBV6-6 and TRBJ2-7, with TRBD2 as a possible D gene (5 bases). The sequencing sample was made of PBMCs. CDR3 protein: CASSPGDTYEQYF. The CDR3 DNA follows: TGTGCCAGCAGTCCCGGGGATACCTACGAGCAGTACTTC.